This T cell receptor (beta chain) was captured by sequencing in a study of T cell repertoires in cytomegalovirus infection. Overall study context: Matching HLA type and CMV infection were both indicated by public TCR beta signatures.

Trimming took off 3 bases at V and 10 bases at J, with 16 bases between the two ends. The CDR3 covers 14 residues. Germline V lookup: CDR1 MGHRA, CDR2 YSYEKL. TCRdb redid the calling of the reads with MiXCR, one entry per CDR3 protein. This sample has roughly 230,000 distinct CDR3 sequences, with roughly 23% found just once. This clonotype was found many times. The sample taken for sequencing was CD8+ T cells from PBMCs. This chain uses TRBV4-1 with TRBJ2-1; D is possibly TRBD1 (5 bases). This receptor was obtained from a human donor in good health (CMV status not recorded). Some clones in this sample may be carry-over from other donors' samples. CDR3 sequence reads: CASSQGTTDDEQFF. CDR3 bases: TGCGCCAGCAGCCAGGGTACGACAGACGACGAGCAGTTCTTC.